The subject of this entry is one T cell receptor (beta chain). These data belong to a study of blood T cell repertoires in COVID-19. Study overall: Spain, Italy and the United States supplied samples that represented acute and convalescent COVID-19. PBMCs, B-cell-depleted T cells, or T cells provided the cDNA or gDNA that made up the material.

Sequenced by immunoSEQ multiplex PCR; TCRdb stores in-frame clones only, minus some. The table shows under 250,000 clones, with around four fifths occurring only once. Germline V gives CDR1 LGHNA, CDR2 YNFKEQ. The CDR3 sequence is 13 residues long. V was pared by 2 bases and J by 1 base, with 5 bases between. V usage is TRBV4-2 and J usage is TRBJ2-5; D remains ambiguous. Sequencing was carried out using peripheral blood. The sequence was collected from a man aged 25-45 years who had recovered from COVID-19. The chain's CDR3 is CASSQTRQETQYF. In DNA, the CDR3 is TGTGCCAGCAGCCAAACTCGCCAAGAGACCCAGTACTTC.